The clone carrying this T cell receptor (beta chain) appeared a few times. This entry is derived from a study of blood T cell repertoires in COVID-19. V lost 6 bases and J lost 2, with 16 bases in between. The CDR3 consists of 15 residues. Germline V gene lookup returns CDR1 SNHLY and CDR2 FYNNEI. Authors' processing steps: Quantification of nucleated cells was approximated via reference gene primer amplification. Some clones are missing from TCRdb's copy, which holds only in-frame ones; the method was immunoSEQ multiplex PCR. V and J calls and clone size are as listed in that table; D and trimming were resolved from the DNA. Of about 260,000 clones in the sample, around 86% are singletons; the top ten hold more than 1.3%.

The TCR was taken from a woman aged 40 to 55 who had recovered from COVID-19. The sequenced material came from peripheral blood. V is TRBV2 and J is TRBJ1-2; D might be TRBD1 (5 bases). The DNA for the CDR3 is TGTGCCAGCAGCGCCGGGACGGCGGGGAACTATGGCTACACCTTC. It specifies CASSAGTAGNYGYTF.